This T cell receptor beta chain derives from a study of long-term antiretroviral therapy in people with HIV. Findings and limits, study-wide: ART adherence, viral resistance and therapy changes were not recorded. The study found that diversity rose after ART but stayed below transplant donor controls.

As for this clone: The antigen is undetermined.

Per germline, CDR1 SGDLS and CDR2 YYNGEE. This CDR3 is 11 amino acids long. The V and J ends lost 4 bases and 9 bases respectively, with 11 bases between them. Survey level was the resolution at which the v3.0 immunoSEQ assay ran. Repertoires were generated with immunoSEQ multiplex PCR, while TCRdb's copy carries only in-frame clones and drops some. The sample holds under 50,000 clones; roughly nine tenths are singletons and the top ten take 4% to 4.5%. Until DNA extraction, the samples held between about 1-10 million cryopreserved PBMC. This chain connects TRBV9 to TRBJ2-7; D not certain. Sequenced material: unsorted PBMCs, taken 1.2 years after starting antiretroviral therapy. This clonotype originated in a woman between 50 and 59 years old with HIV. CDR3 in amino acids: CASSFQVGQYF. The CDR3 nucleotides are TGTGCCAGCAGCTTTCAGGTGGGGCAGTACTTC.